This T cell receptor beta chain is from a study of shared clonotypes between healthy human individuals (dated by TCRdb to 2018 to 2020). Notes on the research overall: The cohort included a few men and a couple of women between 18 and 49 years of age. Per donor, three plates each were used for CD4 naive and CD4 memory, two for CD8 naive, and one for CD8 memory. To estimate repertoire size and how much clonotypes are shared between individuals, the study performed deep sequencing of blood TCR repertoires from roughly five healthy adults. Each donor's leukapheresis produced roughly between roughly 0.85 and 9.5 billion PBMCs. Libraries were prepared and TCR repertoires were sequenced by different laboratories using diverse techniques, in order to increase sequencing depth and limit assay-specific biases.

The donors were healthy, HIV-negative adults with no recently reported acute infections or vaccinations. All donors were Caucasian adults living in Nashville, Tennessee, USA. CD4+ T cells were enriched by magnetic negative selection, after which naive cells were positively selected on CD45RA and the negative fraction was taken as the memory subset. Blood was collected by leukapheresis, and PBMCs were isolated by Ficoll-Histopaque density gradient centrifugation and then cryopreserved in liquid nitrogen vapor phase. Analytical flow cytometry was used to check the purity and quantity of each magnetically sorted T cell population. Genomic DNA was isolated from every sorted fraction and measured by UV absorbance on a Nanodrop 2000c. Trimming removed 0 bases from V and 0 bases from J; the gene matches leave 8 bases unexplained. The germline V gene yields SGHRS for CDR1 and YFSETQ for CDR2. The CDR3 starts with the cysteine, ends with the phenylalanine, and has 19 residues. Only CDR3 DNA is held: 57 bases, read in frame from base 1.

TCR CDR3 regions were amplified from genomic DNA by multiplex PCR using the deep immunoSEQ assay. Extracted genomic DNA from each cell subset was spread evenly across all wells of several immunoSEQ 96-well plates, with each plate serving as a replicate. For sorted subsets, around 0.2 ug genomic DNA, equal to 30,000 to 35,000 T cell genomes, was loaded into each replicate PCR. Purified libraries were quantified with a Qubit 3.0 fluorometer, sized on a Bioanalyzer 2100, and re-quantified with the KAPA Library Quantification kit. A separate single-read 150-cycle Illumina NextSeq 550 flow cell was used to sequence each immunoSEQ 96-well plate. The paper's data handling went like this. Because the immunoSEQ output included only junctional sequences and no quality scores, the filtering could not be the same as the filtering used for full-length reads. Sequences were annotated with PyIR, a Python wrapper for IgBLAST v1.9, and V/J genes and CDR3 were assigned using IMGT germline references. Reads with weak V/J assignments (E-value above 1e-6), missing CDR3, stop codons, out-of-frame junctions, or ambiguous translated residues were removed. A V3J clonotype was defined by an identical inferred V gene, J gene, and CDR3 amino acid sequence. Percentage overlap between repertoires was calculated by dividing the number of shared unique clonotypes by the size of the smaller repertoire. Repertoire richness was assessed with RTK rarefaction, the Chao1 estimator, and Recon v2.1 estimates of unobserved clonotypes. OLGA was used to compute generation probabilities for all TCRbeta clonotypes that the gDNA method yielded from a few donors. In TCRdb, the immuneACCESS table is reduced to in-frame sequences with V and J assigned. These tables do not hold every clone; where another copy was compared, an unresolved V gene accounts for under half, and the others remain unexplained. Clonal size and the V and J genes are those of that table, whereas D and trimming came from the DNA. Across this sample there are approximately 350,000 clones, with 74% seen only once. The ten largest clones take up 10% of the sample.

This clone has only a few counts. Its cognate antigen has yet to be identified. No much larger clonotype is one base removed from it; base qualities were not supplied. Study-wide conclusions, independent of this receptor: When several donors were compared, the shared fraction of clonotypes was about 5.4% for naive CD4, over 3% for naive CD8, 2% to 2.5% for memory CD4, and roughly 0.43% for memory CD8. Based on pairwise subsampling, the degree of clonotype sharing among donors was expected to be affected by sequencing depth. Rarefaction of sorted-subset datasets indicated incomplete sequencing despite the large sequencing depth. Naive subsets generally had larger estimated clonotype richness than memory subsets. Higher generation probabilities were observed for clonotypes shared by all four sorted-subset donors than for non-shared clonotypes. Sampling was restricted to blood, and TCR repertoires in tissue are likely to differ from TCR repertoires in blood. The small number of donors limited the genetic and exposure-history diversity represented.

The sequence derives from a man in his thirties or forties in good health. The sequenced material came from memory CD4+ T cells sorted from blood. The cell subset or site label for this specimen denotes: CD45RA-negative fraction. The chain couples TRBV5-1 to TRBJ2-4; TRBD1 aligns with 11 central bases. The bases read TGCGCCAGCAGCTTGGGGCCCGGACAGGGGGCCCTAGCCAAAAACATTCAGTACTTC. It translates to CASSLGPGQGALAKNIQYF.